These 16 T cell receptor beta chains share one sample of origin, sequenced in a study of tumor and adjacent non-tumor tissue in lung cancer. TCRbeta libraries were built with three rounds of nested PCR, modified from ARM-PCR. TCRdb re-derived calls from the multiplex PCR reads in MiXCR, one entry per CDR3 protein. The sample carries approximately 71,000 distinct CDR3 sequences, about 60% recorded once. This sample's RNA came from whole unsorted tissue. The sequencing input was lung tumor tissue. The receptors originated from a man aged 50-60 years with non-small cell lung cancer.

Note on this clonotype: The junction and the germline gene differ at one end; a read error may be behind it. The chain uses TRBV28 and TRBJ2-1; 10 nucleotides line up with TRBD2. Germline loops: CDR1 MDHEN, CDR2 SYDVKM. The CDR3 runs to 15 residues. The CDR3 loop is CARSLASGSWNGQFF. The CDR3 DNA follows: TGTGCCAGAAGTTTAGCTAGCGGGAGTTGGAATGGGCAGTTCTTC.

This clonotype was counted ten times or more. The chain links TRBV12-3 or TRBV12-4 to TRBJ1-3; TRBD1 aligns across 8 bases. V lost 3 bases and J lost 3; bases outside the gene matches: 1. The CDR3 loop spans 14 amino acids. Here the CDR3 DNA reads TGTGCCAGCAGTTTGGACAGGGTTGGAAACACCATATATTTT. Protein product: CASSLDRVGNTIYF.

Worth noting for this clonotype: A read error may account for a junction end that differs from germline. The chain is built from TRBV7-9 and TRBJ1-2; D not resolved. This CDR3 comprises 12 residues. Germline CDR1 and CDR2: SEHNR and FQNEAQ (reference sequence). For the CDR3, the DNA is TGTGCCAGCGGCCCGGATAGATATGACTACACCTTC. Translation: CASGPDRYDYTF.

This clonotype was observed at least ten times. This chain joins TRBV6-1 and TRBJ1-1; D is uncertain. The CDR3 spans 16 residues. V was trimmed by 0 bases and J by 1 base, leaving 12 bases between them. Germline CDR1 reads MNHNS; CDR2 reads SASEGT. The chain's CDR3 is CASSEASWGTNTEAFF. Written as DNA, the CDR3 is TGTGCCAGCAGTGAAGCATCGTGGGGAACGAACACTGAAGCTTTCTTT.

On this clonotype itself: No conserved phenylalanine or tryptophan ends this CDR3, so it is likely a read error. This rearrangement joins TRBV12-3 or TRBV12-4 to TRBJ1-5, with D tentatively TRBD1 (5 bases). This CDR3 is built from 13 residues. Trimming shortened V by 5 bases and J by 6 bases, and 11 bases separated the two germline ends. The CDR3 reads CASSLDISQPQHL. The CDR3 bases are TGTGCCAGCAGTCTGGACATAAGTCAGCCCCAGCATCTT.

On this clonotype itself: A read error may explain this, as a much larger clone is one base away. The V gene is TRBV10-3, the J gene TRBJ2-7; 10 bases agree with TRBD2. The CDR3 length is 15 residues. From germline, CDR1 is ENHRY and CDR2 SYGVKD. For the CDR3, the DNA is TGTGCCATCGGTGAGGGCACTAGCGGGGACTACGAGCAGTACTTC. Translated, it gives CAIGEGTSGDYEQYF.

This clonotype has only a few counts. A read error may explain this, as a much larger clone is one base away. The chain carries TRBV6-1 and TRBJ2-7; D remains ambiguous. CDR1 is MNHNS and CDR2 is SASEGT in the germline V gene. Trimming stripped 7 bases from V and 3 bases from J, with 7 bases between. The CDR3 contains 11 residues. The CDR3 spells CASTHFYEQYF. The CDR3 DNA is TGTGCCAGCACCCACTTCTACGAGCAGTACTTC.

The V call is TRBV12-3 or TRBV12-4, the J call TRBJ2-2; D remains unclear. CDR3 length: 12 amino acids. The germline V and J ends were trimmed by 8 bases and 7 bases, with 11 bases remaining between them. The CDR3, as DNA: TGTGCCAGCGATTTAGGATTCGGGGAGCTGTTTTTT. As protein: CASDLGFGELFF.

Comment on this clonotype: Just one base apart from a much larger clone, this may be a read error. This chain uses TRBV29-1 with TRBJ2-2; 7 bases align to TRBD2. V lost 8 bases to trimming and J lost 0 bases; unmatched junction nucleotides: 9. The CDR3 sequence is 15 residues long. The germline gives CDR1 SQVTM, CDR2 ANQGSEA. CDR3 amino acids: CSTGTAGANTGELFF. The CDR3 nucleotides read TGCAGCACCGGCACGGCGGGGGCGAACACCGGGGAGCTGTTTTTT.

For this clonotype: Possible read error: a much larger clone is one base away. V gene TRBV30 combines with J gene TRBJ1-5; maybe TRBD1 (5 bases). Gene TRBJ2-3 matches the end of the DNA better, so the J call may be wrong. The V gene's germline CDR1 is GTSNPN and CDR2 SVGIG (reference sequence). This CDR3 spans 13 amino acids. CDR3 amino acids: CAWSPPGYQPQYF. The CDR3 DNA is TGTGCCTGGAGCCCGCCAGGGTATCAGCCCCAGTATTTT.

About this clonotype: Relative to the germline gene, one junction end is altered; a read error may explain this. The chain carries TRBV4-1 and TRBJ1-5; 12 bases are shared with TRBD1. Germline assignment: CDR1 MGHRA and CDR2 YSYEKL. CDR3 length equals 19 residues. CDR3 sequence (DNA): TGCGCCAGCACCCAAAGTTACGGGACAGGGGGCAGGAGTTATCAGCCCCAGCATTTT. Protein product: CASTQSYGTGGRSYQPQHF.

As concerns this clonotype: Relative to the germline gene, one junction end is altered; a read error may explain this. V is TRBV11-3 and J is TRBJ1-5; the D gene is possibly TRBD1 (6 bases). Germline loops: CDR1 SGHNT, CDR2 YENEEA. The CDR3 extends over 14 amino acids. CDR3 loop: CASSFTQGGQAQHF. The CDR3 DNA follows: TGTGCCAGCAGCTTTACACAGGGTGGTCAGGCCCAGCATTTT.

A few counts support this clonotype. CDR3 protein: CAWSTPGQPWGYTF. Written as DNA, the CDR3 is TGTGCCTGGAGTACCCCGGGACAGCCTTGGGGCTACACCTTC. This chain joins TRBV30 and TRBJ1-2; 7 bases line up with TRBD1. With V trimmed by 2 bases and J by 8 bases, 11 bases remained unmatched. CDR1 GTSNPN and CDR2 SVGIG come from the germline V gene (reference sequence). CDR3 length equals 14 residues.

This clonotype occurred a few times. V usage is TRBV6-1 and J usage is TRBJ2-4; no reliable D call. CDR3 size: 17 residues. With 5 bases removed from V and 0 bases from J, the gap between germline ends came to 17 bases. Per the germline V gene, CDR1 is MNHNS and CDR2 is SASEGT. DNA of the CDR3: TGTGCCAGCAGTAAGAGTCGGACGACACAAGCCAAAAACATTCAGTACTTC. This gives the protein CASSKSRTTQAKNIQYF.

This clonotype was detected only a few times. DNA of the CDR3: TGTGCCAGCAGTCCGGACAACCCTGGAAACACCATATATTTT. It translates to CASSPDNPGNTIYF. This chain uses TRBV28 with TRBJ1-3; maybe TRBD1 (5 bases). V lost 5 bases, J lost 2 bases, and 10 bases lay in between. The germline gives CDR1 MDHEN, CDR2 SYDVKM. The CDR3 contains 14 residues.

Worth noting for this clonotype: Being one base from a much bigger clone, this may be a read error. The CDR3 spells CAGSRQIQTQYF. As DNA, the CDR3 is TGTGCCGGCAGCCGGCAGATACAGACCCAGTACTTC. The chain employs TRBV14 and TRBJ2-5; D gene ambiguous. The CDR3 sequence is 12 residues long. The germline CDR1 and CDR2 sequences are SGHDN and FVKESK.